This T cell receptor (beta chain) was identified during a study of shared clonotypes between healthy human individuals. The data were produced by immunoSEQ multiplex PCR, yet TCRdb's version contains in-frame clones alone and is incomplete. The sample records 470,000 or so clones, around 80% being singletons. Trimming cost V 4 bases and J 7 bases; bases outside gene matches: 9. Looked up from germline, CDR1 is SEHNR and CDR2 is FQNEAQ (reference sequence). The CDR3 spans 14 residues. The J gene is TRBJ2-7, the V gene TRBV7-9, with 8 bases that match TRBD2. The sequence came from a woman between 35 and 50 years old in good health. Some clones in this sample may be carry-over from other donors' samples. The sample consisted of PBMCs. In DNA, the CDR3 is TGTGCCAGCAGCTCCCTCGGGAGGGGGGGTGAGCAGTACTTC. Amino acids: CASSSLGRGGEQYF.